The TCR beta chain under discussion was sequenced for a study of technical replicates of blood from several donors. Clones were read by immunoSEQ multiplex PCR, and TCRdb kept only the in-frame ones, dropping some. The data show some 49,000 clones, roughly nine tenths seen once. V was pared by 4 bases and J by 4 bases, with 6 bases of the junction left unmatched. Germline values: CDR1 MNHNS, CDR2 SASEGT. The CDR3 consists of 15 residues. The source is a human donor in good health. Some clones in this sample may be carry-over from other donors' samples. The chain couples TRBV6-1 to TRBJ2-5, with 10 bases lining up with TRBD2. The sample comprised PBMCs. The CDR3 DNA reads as TGTGCCAGCAGTGGGATAGCGGGAGGAGGAGAGACCCAGTACTTC. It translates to CASSGIAGGGETQYF.